This T cell receptor (beta chain) was captured in a study of shared clonotypes between healthy human individuals. Study as a whole: Plates per donor: three CD4 naive, three CD4 memory, two CD8 naive, one CD8 memory.

Negatively enriched CD4+ T cells were divided by CD45RA into naive and memory. In regard to this clone: The sample contains more than one DNA sequence encoding this CDR3.

This CDR3 comprises 13 residues. With 4 bases clipped from V and 5 bases from J, the junction kept 4 bases outside the gene matches. CDR1 and CDR2 from the germline V gene are SQVTM and ANQGSEA. Sorted subsets were amplified in replicate PCRs using about 200 ng DNA, 25,000 to 30,000 T cell genomes. Clones were read by immunoSEQ multiplex PCR, and TCRdb kept only the in-frame ones, dropping some. This sample has about 700,000 clones, with under 80% found just once. The chain carries TRBV29-1 and TRBJ2-3; 9 bases agree with TRBD2. This receptor was obtained from a woman aged 25 to 39 in good health. Sequencing input: memory CD4+ T cells sorted from blood. Documented subset: CD45RA-negative fraction. CDR3 DNA: TGCAGCGTTGGTAGCGGGAGTCTAGATACGCAGTATTTT. As protein: CSVGSGSLDTQYF.